A selection of T cell receptor beta chains follows, all from one sample in a study of human T cells and chemical hapten exposure. Each CDR3 protein gets one entry after TCRdb re-called the RACE reads with MiXCR. The sample contains more than 85,000 distinct CDR3 sequences, approximately 36% of which appear only once. The sequencing here drew on whole blood, taken in connection with sensitization to the hapten diphenylcyclopropenone (DPC). The source is a man in his forties with alopecia areata. Some clones in this sample may be carry-over from other donors' samples. The conserved cysteine and the conserved F or W are not part of the CDR3 here. The D gene is left open where the match is weak.

v_call d_call cdr3_aa
TRBV10-3 TRBD1 AISVNRGSNNSPLH
TRBV7-9 NA ASRSGNEKLF
TRBV9 TRBD2 ASSPTSGREADTQY
TRBV3-1 NA ASSQDWGDTQY
TRBV29-1 TRBD1 SVGGTGVYGYT
TRBV20-1 TRBD1 SASGQPSSYEQY
TRBV30 NA AWRPTGNSPLH
TRBV9 TRBD2 ASSVGLAGASTDTQY
TRBV10-3 NA AISGIGGGSYNEQF
TRBV20-1 TRBD1 SARGTGTGTYGYT
TRBV6-2/TRBV6-3 TRBD2 ASSRTTSGQETQY
TRBV3-1 NA ASSQMGGAGANVLT
TRBV5-1 TRBD1 ASSSGTEPSTDTQY
TRBV27 TRBD2 ASSSIGTSGLYNEQF
TRBV4-1 NA ASSQDSAAAAANTGELF
TRBV20-1 TRBD2 SAREELIGLARGKHY
TRBV10-3 NA AIRKGKESTDTQY
TRBV6-6 TRBD2 ASSHMTSEITDTQY
TRBV15 NA ATSRAGGNQPQH
TRBV27 NA ASRRIREAGELF
TRBV4-3 NA ASSQEIRSSTDTQY
TRBV7-2 NA ASSRDDEYNEQF
TRBV7-2 NA ASSLGVWGGGEETQY
TRBV20-1 NA SARVGEGNQPQH
TRBV2 NA ASSESRSYEQY
TRBV6-6 NA ASRESGEDTQY
TRBV6-1 NA ASRNFGAGREPQH
TRBV12-5 NA ASASMGPGLAKNIQY
TRBV14 NA ASSQDYGGLSNEQF
TRBV27 TRBD2 ASSFSGVAGGRGRTSTDTQY
TRBV6-2/TRBV6-3 NA ASSYWGTYNEQF
TRBV12-3/TRBV12-4 TRBD1 ASSYEDRINQPQH
TRBV29-1 NA SVERGTLDEQF
TRBV6-5 TRBD2 ASSPPHPGGDADTQY
TRBV5-6 TRBD1 ASSTVTGGPGAQY
TRBV3-1 TRBD2 ASSQVTSGTDTQY
TRBV20-1 NA STLRGRQETQY
TRBV7-9 NA ASRSGRASTDTQY
TRBV6-5 TRBD2 ASRSGPSEREYNEQF
TRBV30 NA AWSVRPDAGEQY
TRBV6-2/TRBV6-3 TRBD2 ASSQTSGSFDTQY
TRBV9 TRBD2 ASSENQLAGETQY
TRBV10-3 TRBD1 AATRDRGTDTQY
TRBV20-1 TRBD2 SARKREGTDTQY
TRBV28 NA ASSLKGRLNQPQH
TRBV21-1 NA ASSKGQGIETQY
TRBV20-1 NA SARLPGRTDTQY
TRBV9 NA ASSVGSGWSGNTIY
TRBV6-2/TRBV6-3 NA ASSYSSWDTQY
TRBV28 TRBD2 ASSLILGLAGSTDTQY
TRBV12-3/TRBV12-4 TRBD1 ASSFAGTGGSQPQH
TRBV18 NA ASSPMNGKGNTEAF
TRBV6-5 TRBD1 ASSYKGDRGSGANVLT
TRBV13 TRBD1 ASSSRQGWQTQY
TRBV11-2 NA ASSLDLPLRYPNEQF